Listed below are T cell receptor beta chains from one sample, sequenced in a study of blood T cells in healthy people across ages. TCRdb reprocessed the 5' RACE reads with MiXCR, giving one entry per CDR3 protein. The top ten clones hold approximately 18% of a sample with roughly 500,000 distinct CDR3 sequences, 25% to 30% of them seen once. Sequenced material: blood. The origin of the receptors is a woman in her 70s in good health. Both conserved end residues are trimmed from each CDR3. The order of the fields is J gene, V gene, CDR3 length, clone size, CDR3 protein. A clone size is listed for some rows: how often the clone was seen (once, few, many), or a class if it is expanded.

J gene: TRBJ2-5; V gene: TRBV12-5; CDR3 length: 14; clone size: -; CDR3 protein: ASGLPLDWSQETQY
J gene: TRBJ2-4; V gene: TRBV20-1; CDR3 length: 14; clone size: few; CDR3 protein: SAQTPGLAGENIQY
J gene: TRBJ2-2; V gene: TRBV5-1; CDR3 length: 13; clone size: -; CDR3 protein: ASSAGNANTGELF
J gene: TRBJ1-4; V gene: TRBV18; CDR3 length: 14; clone size: -; CDR3 protein: ASSPKRQGEYEKLF
J gene: -; V gene: TRBV6-5; CDR3 length: 13; clone size: few; CDR3 protein: ASSYSTVPAYEQY
J gene: TRBJ2-4; V gene: TRBV20-1; CDR3 length: 10; clone size: -; CDR3 protein: SQSFSKNIQY
J gene: TRBJ2-3; V gene: TRBV7-3; CDR3 length: 11; clone size: few; CDR3 protein: ASSPTTGNTQY
J gene: TRBJ1-1; V gene: TRBV6-2/TRBV6-3; CDR3 length: 12; clone size: -; CDR3 protein: ASSLGRGETEAF
J gene: TRBJ2-5; V gene: TRBV7-7; CDR3 length: 12; clone size: few; CDR3 protein: ASSLQGRGETQY
J gene: TRBJ1-6; V gene: TRBV18; CDR3 length: 14; clone size: -; CDR3 protein: ASSAGTPGRHSPLH
J gene: TRBJ2-5; V gene: TRBV3-1; CDR3 length: 16; clone size: few; CDR3 protein: ASSQGGQGYTFRETQY
J gene: TRBJ2-5; V gene: TRBV19; CDR3 length: 11; clone size: -; CDR3 protein: ASSSGTEGTQY
J gene: TRBJ1-1; V gene: TRBV20-1; CDR3 length: 10; clone size: -; CDR3 protein: SARGGGPRAF
J gene: TRBJ1-2; V gene: TRBV29-1; CDR3 length: 12; clone size: -; CDR3 protein: SVERGRQGSGYT
J gene: TRBJ2-5; V gene: TRBV20-1; CDR3 length: 10; clone size: few; CDR3 protein: SASGDSETQY
J gene: TRBJ2-3; V gene: TRBV7-3; CDR3 length: 15; clone size: -; CDR3 protein: ASSSPGLAGDTDTQY
J gene: TRBJ2-1; V gene: TRBV5-1; CDR3 length: 13; clone size: many; CDR3 protein: ASSLGTGAYNEQF
J gene: TRBJ1-4; V gene: TRBV2; CDR3 length: 9; clone size: few; CDR3 protein: ASGPQGKLF
J gene: TRBJ2-5; V gene: TRBV7-2; CDR3 length: 12; clone size: few; CDR3 protein: ASSIGTGGREQY
J gene: TRBJ1-4; V gene: TRBV11-3; CDR3 length: 10; clone size: -; CDR3 protein: ASSLESEKPF
J gene: TRBJ2-1; V gene: TRBV25-1; CDR3 length: 10; clone size: few; CDR3 protein: ASLNRVNEQF
J gene: TRBJ2-4; V gene: TRBV12-3/TRBV12-4; CDR3 length: 12; clone size: once; CDR3 protein: ASSIGQARNIQY
J gene: TRBJ2-5; V gene: TRBV20-1; CDR3 length: 10; clone size: -; CDR3 protein: SASLNEETQY
J gene: TRBJ2-5; V gene: TRBV1; CDR3 length: 13; clone size: -; CDR3 protein: TSSEGLAAQETQY
J gene: TRBJ2-7; V gene: TRBV20-1; CDR3 length: 13; clone size: few; CDR3 protein: SARAFSGISYEQY
J gene: TRBJ1-2; V gene: TRBV25-1; CDR3 length: 16; clone size: -; CDR3 protein: ASSEYPGDRTFNYGYT
J gene: TRBJ2-7; V gene: TRBV7-6; CDR3 length: 11; clone size: -; CDR3 protein: ASSLSGFGEQY
J gene: TRBJ2-5; V gene: TRBV6-2/TRBV6-3; CDR3 length: 15; clone size: -; CDR3 protein: ASRPPPGQPYQETQY
J gene: TRBJ1-2; V gene: TRBV4-2; CDR3 length: 14; clone size: -; CDR3 protein: ASSQEGGRSFYGYT
J gene: TRBJ1-4; V gene: TRBV7-2; CDR3 length: 11; clone size: -; CDR3 protein: ASSRDTGGQLF
J gene: -; V gene: TRBV30; CDR3 length: 11; clone size: -; CDR3 protein: AWGLAGTYEQY
J gene: TRBJ1-2; V gene: TRBV30; CDR3 length: 12; clone size: -; CDR3 protein: AWDTWDSNYGYT
J gene: TRBJ1-6; V gene: TRBV5-1; CDR3 length: 14; clone size: -; CDR3 protein: ASRPALAPRNSPLH
J gene: TRBJ1-1; V gene: TRBV5-1; CDR3 length: 12; clone size: -; CDR3 protein: ASSLGVVNTEAF
J gene: TRBJ2-4; V gene: TRBV5-1; CDR3 length: 14; clone size: -; CDR3 protein: ASSSGQTPAKNIQY
J gene: TRBJ1-1; V gene: TRBV29-1; CDR3 length: 13; clone size: -; CDR3 protein: SVGGTGGLTTEAF
J gene: TRBJ2-7; V gene: TRBV29-1; CDR3 length: 11; clone size: -; CDR3 protein: SVGPPRGLEQY
J gene: TRBJ1-2; V gene: TRBV4-1; CDR3 length: 16; clone size: -; CDR3 protein: ASSQPLPTPDRGYGYT
J gene: TRBJ2-3; V gene: TRBV20-1; CDR3 length: 10; clone size: -; CDR3 protein: SARGAGEMQY
J gene: TRBJ2-5; V gene: TRBV20-1; CDR3 length: 10; clone size: few; CDR3 protein: SAEGQGKTQY
J gene: -; V gene: TRBV7-9; CDR3 length: 11; clone size: -; CDR3 protein: ASSPLAGNEQF
J gene: TRBJ2-5; V gene: TRBV4-1; CDR3 length: 11; clone size: few; CDR3 protein: ASSRMGQETQY
J gene: TRBJ1-6; V gene: TRBV6-2/TRBV6-3; CDR3 length: 13; clone size: once; CDR3 protein: ASSTDRADNSPLH
J gene: TRBJ1-4; V gene: TRBV5-1; CDR3 length: 14; clone size: many; CDR3 protein: ASSLGTAATNEKLF
J gene: TRBJ2-7; V gene: TRBV12-3/TRBV12-4; CDR3 length: 13; clone size: -; CDR3 protein: ASSLEWRGGDEQY
J gene: TRBJ2-2; V gene: TRBV5-1; CDR3 length: 15; clone size: -; CDR3 protein: ASSLTSGGLNTGELF
J gene: TRBJ2-5; V gene: TRBV7-2; CDR3 length: 12; clone size: many; CDR3 protein: ASSLEASQETQY
J gene: TRBJ2-1; V gene: TRBV9; CDR3 length: 11; clone size: -; CDR3 protein: ATPRPGRTEQF
J gene: TRBJ2-2; V gene: TRBV27; CDR3 length: 13; clone size: -; CDR3 protein: ASTRDGRGTGELF
J gene: TRBJ2-7; V gene: TRBV4-3; CDR3 length: 11; clone size: few; CDR3 protein: ASSRVRDYEQY
J gene: TRBJ1-2; V gene: TRBV19; CDR3 length: 14; clone size: few; CDR3 protein: ASRDSDRPSNYGYT
J gene: TRBJ2-7; V gene: TRBV28; CDR3 length: 12; clone size: -; CDR3 protein: ASTSTGQGYEQY
J gene: TRBJ2-3; V gene: TRBV12-5; CDR3 length: 14; clone size: -; CDR3 protein: ASGLGGTGSTDTQY